Below, 17 T cell receptor beta chains from the same sample are listed, as sequenced in a study of beta chain features in type 1 diabetes. Sequenced material consisted of expressed TCRB transcripts (all of the isolated RNA was reverse transcribed). Here immunoSEQ multiplex PCR was the method, and the copy in TCRdb shows in-frame clones only, minus some. Of 500,000 to 700,000 clones in the sample, less than 20% were seen once. Sequencing was performed on naive CD4+ T cells from blood. The source is a young man in good health.

In its sample, this clone was seen a few times. The chain links TRBV5-1 to TRBJ2-3; TRBD1 matches at 8 bases. The CDR3 totals 15 residues. Trimming removed 4 bases from V and 3 bases from J; junction bases left unmatched: 7. In germline, CDR1 is SGHRS, CDR2 YFSETQ. Here the CDR3 DNA reads TGCGCCAGCAGCCCCACAGGGGGGCCAACAGATACGCAGTATTTT. It translates to CASSPTGGPTDTQYF.

This rearrangement joins TRBV7-9 to TRBJ2-1, with D perhaps matching TRBD1 (6 bases). Per the germline V gene, CDR1 is SEHNR and CDR2 is FQNEAQ (reference sequence). CDR3 length equals 15 residues. Trimming left V 5 bases short and J 2 bases short, with 13 bases between. This CDR3 reads CASSVDRSPYNEQFF. The DNA of the CDR3 is TGTGCCAGCAGCGTCGACAGGAGTCCCTACAATGAGCAGTTCTTC.

This clone has a handful of counts. The CDR3 reads CASSPGTGGLTDTQYF. In nucleotides, the CDR3 is TGTGCCAGCAGCCCAGGAACAGGGGGCCTCACAGATACGCAGTATTTT. The chain joins TRBV7-3 to TRBJ2-3, with TRBD1 matching over 9 bases. CDR1 is SGHTA and CDR2 is FQGTGA in the germline V gene. The V gene end was trimmed by 5 bases and the J gene end by 2 bases; junction bases not matched to a gene: 8. This CDR3 comprises 16 residues.

The rearrangement joins TRBV27 to TRBJ1-1; TRBD1 aligns across 9 bases. This CDR3 is built from 13 residues. Per the germline V gene, CDR1 is MNHEY and CDR2 is SMNVEV (reference sequence). With 5 bases clipped from V and 10 bases from J, the junction kept 8 bases outside the gene matches. The CDR3 sequence: CASSTLGDRAAFF. The DNA for the CDR3 is TGTGCCAGCAGTACCCTAGGGGACAGGGCAGCTTTCTTT.

The rearrangement uses TRBV12-5 and TRBJ2-3; no reliable D call. The CDR3 is made up of 14 amino acids. Germline V gene data show CDR1 as LGHNT and CDR2 as FRNRAP. Trimming cost V 2 bases and J 4 bases, with 10 bases left between them. The CDR3 sequence is CASGLQAGSDTQYF. As DNA, the CDR3 is TGTGCTAGTGGTTTGCAGGCAGGATCAGATACGCAGTATTTT.

This clone showed up many times. Mismatch with germline at one junction end may stem from a read error. This rearrangement joins TRBV23-1 to TRBJ1-1; TRBD1 might be the D (5 bases). TRBV23-1 is an ORF, with its function uncertain. This CDR3 spans 16 amino acids. Here the CDR3 reads CASSESPGAENTEAFF. In DNA, the CDR3 is TGCGCCAGCAGTGAATCCCCTGGGGCAGAGAACACTGAAGCTTTCTTT.

The chain carries TRBV28 and TRBJ1-2; D is uncertain. CDR1 and CDR2 from the germline V gene are MDHEN and SYDVKM. Trimming took 5 bases from V and 0 from J, leaving 10 bases between them. This CDR3 comprises 14 residues. The CDR3 coding sequence is TGTGCCAGCAGTCGCGCACTCGCTAACTATGGCTACACCTTC. Its translation is CASSRALANYGYTF.

V usage is TRBV7-2 and J usage is TRBJ2-1; 12 bases are a match to TRBD2. The CDR3 runs to 17 residues. Looked up from germline, CDR1 is SGHTA and CDR2 is FQGNSA. Unmatched junction bases numbered 6, after V lost 6 bases and J lost 0 bases. CDR3 bases: TGTGCCAGCAGTCGGACTAGCGGGACAAGCTCCTACAATGAGCAGTTCTTC. Translated: CASSRTSGTSSYNEQFF.

The gene calls are TRBV19 and TRBJ2-1; D is possibly TRBD2 (6 bases). Germline CDR1 LNHDA, CDR2 SQIVND (reference sequence). V lost 7 bases to trimming and J lost 0 bases, with 13 bases between them. This CDR3 region has 15 residues. The CDR3 region is CASIGTAGSYNEQFF. The DNA for the CDR3 is TGTGCCAGTATCGGGACTGCCGGCTCCTACAATGAGCAGTTCTTC.

V gene TRBV27 combines with J gene TRBJ1-1; the D gene is possibly TRBD1 (5 bases). The germline CDR1 and CDR2 sequences are MNHEY and SMNVEV (reference sequence). This CDR3 is 12 amino acids long. Between the trimmed V and J ends, which lost 3 bases and 11 bases, there was a span of 13 bases. The chain's CDR3 is CASSFIGGIAFF. Written as DNA, the CDR3 is TGTGCCAGCAGTTTCATTGGGGGGATTGCTTTCTTT.

Comment on this clone: Relative to the germline gene, one junction end is altered; a read error may explain this. The chain is built from TRBV7-9 and TRBJ1-5; 7 nucleotides agree with TRBD1. CDR1 SEHNR and CDR2 FQNEAQ come from the germline V gene (reference sequence). This CDR3 is built from 16 residues. This CDR3 is CASSLGQGGSNQSQHF. CDR3 bases: TGTGCCAGCAGCTTAGGACAGGGCGGAAGCAATCAGTCCCAGCATTTT.

This sequence joins TRBV7-3 and TRBJ1-1; a possible D gene is TRBD1 (6 bases). V was shortened by 5 bases and J by 2 bases, with 12 bases between the two germline ends. Germline loops: CDR1 SGHTA, CDR2 FQGTGA. The CDR3 contains 14 residues. The CDR3 DNA is TGTGCCAGCAGCGCCCCCGGGGGCAACACTGAAGCTTTCTTT. It is translated as CASSAPGGNTEAFF.

The V gene is TRBV10-3, the J gene TRBJ1-5, with no clear D. There are 13 residues in the CDR3. The V and J ends lost 7 bases and 0 bases respectively, with 7 bases between them. Germline assignment: CDR1 ENHRY and CDR2 SYGVKD. This CDR3 is CAITRDSNQPQHF. The DNA for the CDR3 is TGTGCCATCACGAGGGATAGCAATCAGCCCCAGCATTTT.

The chain has TRBV7-2 and TRBJ2-7, with 8 bases fitting TRBD1. The length of the CDR3 is 15 residues. Losses at the gene ends were 6 bases for V and 2 bases for J; bases not matched to a gene: 9. The germline gives CDR1 SGHTA, CDR2 FQGNSA. The CDR3 spells CASSLGQGTAYEQYF. The CDR3 nucleotides read TGTGCCAGCAGTCTCGGACAGGGAACGGCCTACGAGCAGTACTTC.

This CDR3 reads CASSQERQGLAGQYF. CDR3 sequence (DNA): TGCGCCAGCAGCCAAGAAAGGCAGGGACTAGCGGGTCAGTATTTT. The chain links TRBV4-1 to TRBJ2-3; TRBD2 agrees at 12 bases. Germline V gene sequence: CDR1 MGHRA, CDR2 YSYEKL. CDR3 length equals 15 residues. V shed 0 bases and J 12 bases; nucleotides not matched to a gene: 7.

The chain has TRBV4-1 and TRBJ2-1; 12 nucleotides line up with TRBD2. The CDR3 totals 17 residues. The ends lost 2 bases at V and 1 base at J; junction bases unmatched: 3. CDR1 MGHRA and CDR2 YSYEKL come from the germline V gene. CDR3 DNA sequence: TGCGCCAGCAGCCAATCCGGGACTAGCGGGTCCTACAATGAGCAGTTCTTC. Protein: CASSQSGTSGSYNEQFF.

V gene TRBV2 combines with J gene TRBJ1-4, with a possible D match to TRBD1 (6 bases). Trimming cost V 6 bases and J 8 bases, with 13 bases left between them. In germline, CDR1 is SNHLY, CDR2 FYNNEI. CDR3 length: 13 residues. The CDR3 sequence is CASSLQGREKLFF. As DNA, the CDR3 is TGTGCCAGCAGCCTACAGGGTCGGGAAAAACTGTTTTTT.